Listed below are T cell receptor beta chains from one sample, sequenced in a study of shared clonotypes between healthy human individuals. TCRdb's copy holds only in-frame clones and misses some; the assay was immunoSEQ multiplex PCR. This table has a few hundred thousand clones, around four fifths appearing once. Sequenced: memory CD4+ T cells sorted from blood. The receptors here all came from a man aged 25-40 years in good health. CDR3s include the opening cysteine and the closing phenylalanine or tryptophan. Fields, in order: J gene, V gene, D gene, CDR3 protein. D genes are given only for firm matches.

>TRBJ2-3|TRBV13|.
CASSLGRAQSTDTQYF
>TRBJ1-1|TRBV7-8|.
CASSGGGLSFEAFF
>TRBJ1-2|TRBV7-2|.
CASSYSDYGYTF
>TRBJ2-1|TRBV29-1|.
CSIKTLGYNEQFF
>TRBJ2-1|TRBV5-1|TRBD2
CASSLIGTSIYNEQFF
>TRBJ2-7|TRBV5-5|.
CAVQREDSYEQYF
>TRBJ2-1|TRBV5-1|.
CASSWGDRGWYNEQFF
>TRBJ2-1|TRBV20-1|.
CSVGTPNEQFF
>TRBJ1-2|TRBV6-1|.
CASSSGYGYTF
>TRBJ1-1|TRBV29-1|.
CSVAGATEAFF
>TRBJ2-2|TRBV19|.
CASSWRQGIGELFF
>TRBJ1-1|TRBV11-2|.
CASRGARTEAFF
>TRBJ1-1|TRBV30|.
CAWSRLRSTEAFF
>TRBJ1-2|TRBV30|.
CAWTGRTAINYGYTF
>TRBJ2-1|TRBV2|TRBD2
CASSVELAVNNEQFF
>TRBJ2-1|TRBV7-2|TRBD2
CASSDSRAGRQFF
>TRBJ2-3|TRBV2|TRBD2
CASSRLASTDTQYF
>TRBJ1-2|TRBV18|.
CASSPQGSLRYGYTF
>TRBJ1-6|TRBV11-2|.
CASSFGNSPLHF
>TRBJ2-6|TRBV7-8|.
CASSLGGGGANVLTF
>TRBJ1-5|TRBV4-1|.
CASSQVRGNDQPQHF
>TRBJ2-5|TRBV5-4|.
CASSLAQGWQETQYF
>TRBJ1-5|TRBV6-1|.
CASDGRNSNQPQHF
>TRBJ1-1|TRBV9|.
CASSPHPSVTEAFF
>TRBJ2-1|TRBV7-2|TRBD1
CASSGQGANEQFF
>TRBJ2-1|TRBV11-2|.
CASSFQTGSYNEQFF
>TRBJ2-1|TRBV6-6|TRBD2
CASSYLAVDNEQFF
>TRBJ1-2|TRBV2|TRBD1
CASSGGRGHVYGYTF
>TRBJ2-5|TRBV18|.
CASSPGGAETQYF
>TRBJ2-1|TRBV1|.
CTSSQVRLWATSGRINEQFF
>TRBJ1-1|TRBV27|.
CASSPEAFF
>TRBJ1-2|TRBV5-1|TRBD1
CASQPGQGGYGYTF
>TRBJ2-1|TRBV7-9|.
CASSSQGGLGHNEQFF
>TRBJ2-7|TRBV7-9|.
CASSSYRASHISYEQYF
>TRBJ2-3|TRBV4-1|.
CASSQGTGESFTDTQYF
>TRBJ2-5|TRBV19|TRBD1
CASSPRDRISQETQYF
>TRBJ1-4|TRBV7-9|TRBD1
CASSLRDRGSATNEKLFF
>TRBJ1-5|TRBV5-1|.
CASSLDGGGNQPQHF
>TRBJ2-1|TRBV18|TRBD2
CASSLKRTSYNEQFF
>TRBJ2-5|TRBV28|TRBD1
CASSIHRGPQETQYF
>TRBJ2-5|TRBV5-4|TRBD2
CASSLQTSGIRETQYF
>TRBJ2-7|TRBV7-2|.
CASSFQVSGAEQYF